The T cell receptor beta chain under discussion was sequenced for a study of T cell responses to AZD1222 COVID-19 vaccine. The study's findings and limits: Only a handful of individuals given AZD1222 were seropositive at baseline. White British ancestry dominated among donors, who included more females, and clonal diversity was possibly underestimated.

Using immunoSEQ multiplex PCR, the repertoire was profiled, and TCRdb retains in-frame clones only, with some absent. The sample has over 100,000 clones; around 90% are singletons. About this clone: Its target is not known.

CDR1 and CDR2 (germline): SQVTM, ANQGSEA. V dropped 7 bases and J dropped 6; count of bases not matched to a gene: 12. The CDR3 runs to 14 residues. Second doses at about 4 or about 12 weeks were pooled. Specimen: peripheral blood, collected 28 days after the second AZD1222 dose. The V call is TRBV29-1, the J call TRBJ1-2; 9 bases map to TRBD1. The TCR comes from an adult who received the AZD1222 COVID-19 vaccine. CDR3 in DNA: TGCAGCGCCCGACAGGGGGGCGTTCTCCATGGCTACACCTTC. It yields the protein CSARQGGVLHGYTF.